The entry below describes one T cell receptor beta chain. The antigen is not known. The data were taken from a study of shared clonotypes between healthy human individuals. Study-level information: The donor pool was made up of a couple of women and a few men aged 18 to 49. Study-wide points: Sampling included only blood; tissue repertoires likely differ. Generation of non-shared clonotypes was less probable than generation of clonotypes shared by all four donors.

CDR3 size: 17 residues. CDR1 is SGHDN, CDR2 FVKESK, per germline. Unmatched junction bases numbered 13, after V lost 1 base and J lost 7 bases. The protocol was immunoSEQ multiplex PCR, while the TCRdb copy is restricted to in-frame clones and leaves out a portion. The repertoire holds about 2.4 million clones, with approximately 94% as singletons. Sequenced: naive CD4+ T cells from PBMCs. Specified subset: CD45RA+ positively selected. This TCR came from a man aged 18-30 years in good health. Some clones in this sample may be carry-over from other donors' samples. This sequence joins TRBV14 and TRBJ2-1, with 7 bases identical to TRBD2. The CDR3 sequence: CASSQGFLGGPRNEQFF. For the CDR3, the DNA is TGTGCCAGCAGCCAAGGCTTTCTGGGAGGGCCGAGGAATGAGCAGTTCTTC.